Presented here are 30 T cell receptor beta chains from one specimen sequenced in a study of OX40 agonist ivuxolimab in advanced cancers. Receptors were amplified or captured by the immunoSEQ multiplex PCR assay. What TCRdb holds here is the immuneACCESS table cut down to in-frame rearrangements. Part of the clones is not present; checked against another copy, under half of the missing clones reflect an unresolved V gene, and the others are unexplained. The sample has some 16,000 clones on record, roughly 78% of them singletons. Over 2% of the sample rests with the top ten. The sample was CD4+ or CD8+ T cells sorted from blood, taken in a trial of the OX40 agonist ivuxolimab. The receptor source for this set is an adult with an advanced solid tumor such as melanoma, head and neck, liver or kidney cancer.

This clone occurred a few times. The CDR3 coding sequence is TGTGCCAGCAGCTCAACAGGGGGCTCGGACAATGAGCAGTTCTTC. This translates into CASSSTGGSDNEQFF. This chain uses TRBV7-3 with TRBJ2-1, with 9 bases matching TRBD1. Germline-derived CDR1 and CDR2 are SGHTA and FQGTGA. CDR3 length equals 15 residues. J lost 5 bases, V lost 4 bases, and 6 bases had no gene match.

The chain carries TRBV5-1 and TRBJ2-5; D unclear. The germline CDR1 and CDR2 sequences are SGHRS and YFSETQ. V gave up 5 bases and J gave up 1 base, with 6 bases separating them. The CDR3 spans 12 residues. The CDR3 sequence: CASRQIQETQYF. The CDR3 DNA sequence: TGCGCCAGCAGACAGATCCAAGAGACCCAGTACTTC.

The CDR3 loop reads CASSAHRHPNQPQHF. The CDR3 coding sequence is TGTGCCAGTAGTGCTCACAGGCATCCTAATCAGCCCCAGCATTTT. The chain joins TRBV19 to TRBJ1-5, with D possibly TRBD1 on 5 matching bases. Germline CDR1 and CDR2: LNHDA and SQIVND (reference sequence). Trimming left V 5 bases short and J 4 bases short, with 15 bases between. There are 15 residues in the CDR3.

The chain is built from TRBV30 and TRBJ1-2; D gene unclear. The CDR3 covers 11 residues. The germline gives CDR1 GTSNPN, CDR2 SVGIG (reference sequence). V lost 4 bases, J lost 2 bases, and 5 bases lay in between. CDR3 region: CAWNQNYGYTF. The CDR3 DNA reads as TGTGCCTGGAATCAGAACTATGGCTACACCTTC.

DNA of the CDR3: TGCAGCGTTGAAGATCCCGGGGGGTCCTCCTACGAGCAGTACTTC. Translation: CSVEDPGGSSYEQYF. V gene TRBV29-1 combines with J gene TRBJ2-7; 7 nucleotides agree with TRBD2. V dropped 0 bases and J dropped 0; count of bases not matched to a gene: 5. Germline V gives CDR1 SQVTM, CDR2 ANQGSEA. This CDR3 has 15 amino acids.

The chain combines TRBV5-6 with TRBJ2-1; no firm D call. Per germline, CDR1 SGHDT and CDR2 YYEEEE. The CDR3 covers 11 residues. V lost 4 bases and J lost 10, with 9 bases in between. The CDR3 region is CASSLFVEQFF. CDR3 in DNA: TGTGCCAGCAGCCTGTTTGTCGAGCAGTTCTTC. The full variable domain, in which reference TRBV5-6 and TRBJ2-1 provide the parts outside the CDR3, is DAGVTQSPTHLIKTRGQQVTLRCSPKSGHDTVSWYQQALGQGPQFIFQYYEEEERQRGNFPDRFSGHQFPNYSSELNVNALLLGDSALYLCASSLFVEQFFGPGTRLTVL.

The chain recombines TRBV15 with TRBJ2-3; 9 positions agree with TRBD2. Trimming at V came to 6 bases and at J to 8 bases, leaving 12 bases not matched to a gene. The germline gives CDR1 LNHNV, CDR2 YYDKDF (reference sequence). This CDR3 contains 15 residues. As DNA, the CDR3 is TGTGCCACCAGTAGGGATTTAGCGGGAGCGGGTACGCAGTATTTT. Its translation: CATSRDLAGAGTQYF. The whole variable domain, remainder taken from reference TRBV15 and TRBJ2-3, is DAMVIQNPRYQVTQFGKPVTLSCSQTLNHNVMYWYQQKSSQAPKLLFHYYDKDFNNEADTPDNFQSRRPNTSFCFLDIRSPGLGDTAMYLCATSRDLAGAGTQYFGPGTRLTVL.

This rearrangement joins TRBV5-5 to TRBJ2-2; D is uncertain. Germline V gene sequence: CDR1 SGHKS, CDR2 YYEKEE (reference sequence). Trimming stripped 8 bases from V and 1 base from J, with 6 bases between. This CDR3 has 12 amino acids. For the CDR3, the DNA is TGTGCCAGTAAAATGAACACCGGGGAGCTGTTTTTT. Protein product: CASKMNTGELFF.

The CDR3 loop reads CASSFGTGSGEETQYF. The CDR3 bases are TGTGCCAGCAGTTTTGGGACAGGGTCAGGAGAAGAGACCCAGTACTTC. V and J are TRBV27 and TRBJ2-5, with TRBD1 matching over 9 bases. The CDR3 runs to 16 residues. V gave up 3 bases and J gave up 3 bases; unmatched junction bases: 8. Germline CDR1 and CDR2: MNHEY and SMNVEV (reference sequence).

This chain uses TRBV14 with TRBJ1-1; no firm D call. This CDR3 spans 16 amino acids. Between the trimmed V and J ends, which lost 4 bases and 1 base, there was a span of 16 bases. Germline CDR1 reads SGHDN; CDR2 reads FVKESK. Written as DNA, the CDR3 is TGTGCCAGCAGCCCCCTCCCCGGGAGGCAGAACACTGAAGCTTTCTTT. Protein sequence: CASSPLPGRQNTEAFF. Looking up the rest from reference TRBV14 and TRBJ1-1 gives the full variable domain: EAGVTQFPSHSVIEKGQTVTLRCDPISGHDNLYWYRRVMGKEIKFLLHFVKESKQDESGMPNNRFLAERTGGTYSTLKVQPAELEDSGVYFCASSPLPGRQNTEAFFGQGTRLTVV.

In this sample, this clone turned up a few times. The CDR3 DNA reads TGCGCCAGCAGCTGGGGGGGGGACACCAGCTCCTACGAGCAGTACTTC. Its translation: CASSWGGDTSSYEQYF. The V gene is TRBV5-1, the J gene TRBJ2-7; possible D gene TRBD2, 7 bases. This CDR3 spans 16 amino acids. Germline loops: CDR1 SGHRS, CDR2 YFSETQ. V was trimmed by 3 bases and J by 0 bases, leaving 16 bases between them. Variable domain in full (rest from reference TRBV5-1 and TRBJ2-7): KAGVTQTPRYLIKTRGQQVTLSCSPISGHRSVSWYQQTPGQGLQFLFEYFSETQRNKGNFPGRFSGRQFSNSRSEMNVSTLELGDSALYLCASSWGGDTSSYEQYFGPGTRLTVT.

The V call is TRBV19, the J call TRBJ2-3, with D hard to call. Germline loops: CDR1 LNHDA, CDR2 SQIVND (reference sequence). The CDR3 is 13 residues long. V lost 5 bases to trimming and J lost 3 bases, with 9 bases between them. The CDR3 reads CASSAGRTDTQYF. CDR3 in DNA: TGTGCCAGTAGTGCCGGCAGAACAGATACGCAGTATTTT.

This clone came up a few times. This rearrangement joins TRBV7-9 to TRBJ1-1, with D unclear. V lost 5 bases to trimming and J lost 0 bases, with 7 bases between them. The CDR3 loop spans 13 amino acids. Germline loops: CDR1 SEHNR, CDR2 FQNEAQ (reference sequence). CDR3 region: CASSEVVNTEAFF. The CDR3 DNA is TGTGCCAGCAGCGAGGTGGTGAACACTGAAGCTTTCTTT.

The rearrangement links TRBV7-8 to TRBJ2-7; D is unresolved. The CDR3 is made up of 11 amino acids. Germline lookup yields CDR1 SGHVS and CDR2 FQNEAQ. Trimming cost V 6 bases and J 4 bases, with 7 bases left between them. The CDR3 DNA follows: TGTGCCAGCAGATCTCTATACGAGCAGTACTTC. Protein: CASRSLYEQYF.

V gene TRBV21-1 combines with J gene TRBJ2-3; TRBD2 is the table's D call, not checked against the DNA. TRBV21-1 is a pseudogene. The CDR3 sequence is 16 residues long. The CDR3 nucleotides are TGTGCCAGCACCCGGACTAGCCGGCGGGGCACAGATACGCAGTATTTT. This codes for CASTRTSRRGTDTQYF.

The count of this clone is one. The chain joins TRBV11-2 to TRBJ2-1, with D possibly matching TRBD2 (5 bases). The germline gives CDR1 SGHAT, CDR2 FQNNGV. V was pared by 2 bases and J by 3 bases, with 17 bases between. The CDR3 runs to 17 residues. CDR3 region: CASSLLGGRAIYNEQFF. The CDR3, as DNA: TGTGCCAGCAGCTTATTGGGTGGGCGGGCCATCTACAATGAGCAGTTCTTC.

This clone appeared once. The CDR3: CASPTSPRRRQVLAKNIQYF. Written as DNA, the CDR3 is TGTGCCAGCCCAACGTCCCCCCGACGACGGCAGGTACTAGCCAAAAACATTCAGTACTTC. The rearrangement joins TRBV28 to TRBJ2-4; no reliable D call. Germline V lookup: CDR1 MDHEN, CDR2 SYDVKM. Trimming took off 8 bases at V and 0 bases at J, with 29 bases between the two ends. The CDR3 consists of 20 residues.

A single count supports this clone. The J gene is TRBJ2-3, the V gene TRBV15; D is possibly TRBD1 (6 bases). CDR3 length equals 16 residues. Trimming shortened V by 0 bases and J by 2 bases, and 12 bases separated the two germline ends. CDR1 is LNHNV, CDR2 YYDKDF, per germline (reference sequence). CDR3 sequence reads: CATSRDLPGATDTQYF. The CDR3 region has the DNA TGTGCCACCAGCAGAGATCTGCCAGGGGCCACAGATACGCAGTATTTT.

CDR3 nucleotide sequence: TGTGCCAGCAGCCGAAATGGACAAAAGAACACTGAAGCTTTCTTT. Its translation is CASSRNGQKNTEAFF. The V gene is TRBV27, the J gene TRBJ1-1; a possible D gene is TRBD1 (5 bases). The CDR3 length is 15 residues. V was cut by 6 bases and J by 1 base, with 15 bases left in between. Germline V gene sequence: CDR1 MNHEY, CDR2 SMNVEV (reference sequence).

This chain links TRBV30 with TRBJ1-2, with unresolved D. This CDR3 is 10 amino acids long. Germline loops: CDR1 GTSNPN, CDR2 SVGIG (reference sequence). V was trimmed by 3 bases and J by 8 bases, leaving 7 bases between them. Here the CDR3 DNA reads TGTGCCTGGAGCAAGGGAGGCTACACCTTC. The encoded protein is CAWSKGGYTF.

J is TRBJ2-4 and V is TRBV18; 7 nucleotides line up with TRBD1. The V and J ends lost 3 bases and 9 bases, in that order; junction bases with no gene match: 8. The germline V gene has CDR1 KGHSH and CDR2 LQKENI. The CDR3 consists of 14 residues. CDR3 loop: CASSPPTGNPIQYF. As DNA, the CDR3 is TGTGCCAGCTCACCCCCGACAGGGAACCCCATTCAGTACTTC.

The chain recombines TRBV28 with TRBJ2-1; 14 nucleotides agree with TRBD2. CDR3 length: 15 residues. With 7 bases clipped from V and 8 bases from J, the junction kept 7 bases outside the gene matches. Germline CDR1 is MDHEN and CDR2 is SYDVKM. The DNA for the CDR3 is TGTGCCAGCATTCCCGGGACTAGCGGGAGTTATGAGCAGTTCTTC. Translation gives CASIPGTSGSYEQFF.

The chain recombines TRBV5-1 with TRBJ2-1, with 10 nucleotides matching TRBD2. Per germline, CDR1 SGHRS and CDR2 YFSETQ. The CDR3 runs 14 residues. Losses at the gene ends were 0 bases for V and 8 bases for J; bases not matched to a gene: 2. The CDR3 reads CASSLASGSDEQFF. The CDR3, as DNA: TGCGCCAGCAGCTTGGCTAGCGGGAGCGATGAGCAGTTCTTC.

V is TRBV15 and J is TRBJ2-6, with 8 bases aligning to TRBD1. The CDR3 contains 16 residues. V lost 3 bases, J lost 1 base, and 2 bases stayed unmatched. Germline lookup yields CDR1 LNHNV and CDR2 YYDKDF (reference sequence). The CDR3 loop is CATSRDRVSGANVLTF. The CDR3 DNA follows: TGTGCCACCAGCAGGGACAGGGTTTCTGGGGCCAACGTCCTGACTTTC.

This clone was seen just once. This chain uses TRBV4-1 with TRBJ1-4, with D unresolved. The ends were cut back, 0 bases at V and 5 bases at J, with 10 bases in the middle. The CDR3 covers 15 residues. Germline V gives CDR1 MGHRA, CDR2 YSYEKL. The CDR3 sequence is CASSQDSKGNEKLFF. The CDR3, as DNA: TGCGCCAGCAGCCAAGATTCCAAAGGGAATGAAAAACTGTTTTTT.

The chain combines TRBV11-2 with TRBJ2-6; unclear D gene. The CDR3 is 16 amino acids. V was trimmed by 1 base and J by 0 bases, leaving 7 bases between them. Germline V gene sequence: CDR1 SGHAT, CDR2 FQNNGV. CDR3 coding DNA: TGTGCCAGCAGCTTAGGATTCAGCTCTGGGGCCAACGTCCTGACTTTC. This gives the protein CASSLGFSSGANVLTF.

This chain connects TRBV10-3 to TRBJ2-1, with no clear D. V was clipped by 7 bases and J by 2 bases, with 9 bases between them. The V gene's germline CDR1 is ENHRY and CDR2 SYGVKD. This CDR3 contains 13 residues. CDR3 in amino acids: CAITGHPYNEQFF. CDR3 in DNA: TGTGCCATCACTGGCCACCCCTACAATGAGCAGTTCTTC.

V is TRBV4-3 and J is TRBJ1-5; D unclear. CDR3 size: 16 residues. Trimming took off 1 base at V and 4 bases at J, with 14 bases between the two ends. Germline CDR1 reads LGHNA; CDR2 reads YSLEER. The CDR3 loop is CASSQGIGGRNQPQHF. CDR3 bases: TGCGCCAGCAGCCAAGGAATAGGAGGGAGAAATCAGCCCCAGCATTTT.

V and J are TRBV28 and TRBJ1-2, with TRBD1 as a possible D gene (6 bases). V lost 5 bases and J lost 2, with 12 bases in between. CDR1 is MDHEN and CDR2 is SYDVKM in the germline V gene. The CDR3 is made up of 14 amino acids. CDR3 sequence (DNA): TGTGCCAGCAGTACCTTTACAGGGAACTATGGCTACACCTTC. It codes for CASSTFTGNYGYTF.

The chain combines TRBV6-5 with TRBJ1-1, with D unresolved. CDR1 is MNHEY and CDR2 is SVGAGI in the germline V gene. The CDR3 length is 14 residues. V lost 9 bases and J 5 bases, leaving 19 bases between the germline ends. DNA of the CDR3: TGTGCCAGTTGGGTTACTTCTGGAGGGACTGAAGCTTTCTTT. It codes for CASWVTSGGTEAFF.